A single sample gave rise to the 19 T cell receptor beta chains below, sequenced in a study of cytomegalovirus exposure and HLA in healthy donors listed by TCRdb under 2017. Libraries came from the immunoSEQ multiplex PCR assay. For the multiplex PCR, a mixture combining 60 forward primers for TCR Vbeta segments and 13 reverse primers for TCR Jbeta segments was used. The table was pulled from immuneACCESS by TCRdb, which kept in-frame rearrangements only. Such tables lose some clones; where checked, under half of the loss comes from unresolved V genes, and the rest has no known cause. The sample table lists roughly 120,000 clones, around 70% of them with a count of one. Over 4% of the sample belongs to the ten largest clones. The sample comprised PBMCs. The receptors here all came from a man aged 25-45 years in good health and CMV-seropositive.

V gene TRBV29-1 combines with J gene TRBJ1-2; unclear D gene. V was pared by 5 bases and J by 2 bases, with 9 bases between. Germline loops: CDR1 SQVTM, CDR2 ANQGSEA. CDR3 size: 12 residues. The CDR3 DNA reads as TGCAGCGTTTCGAAGGAGAACTATGGCTACACCTTC. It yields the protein CSVSKENYGYTF.

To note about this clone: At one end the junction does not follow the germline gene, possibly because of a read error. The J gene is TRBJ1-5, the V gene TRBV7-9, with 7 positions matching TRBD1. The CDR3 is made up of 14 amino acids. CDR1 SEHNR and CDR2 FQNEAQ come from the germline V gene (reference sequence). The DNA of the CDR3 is TGTTCCAGCAGGGGGTCGGAGGGCGGGCAGCCCCAGCATTTT. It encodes CSSRGSEGGQPQHF. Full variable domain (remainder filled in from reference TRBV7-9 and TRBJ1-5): DTGVSQNPRHKITKRGQNVTFRCDPISEHNRLYWYRQTLGQGPEFLTYFQNEAQLEKSRLLSDRFSAERPKGSFSTLEIQRTEQGDSAMYLCSSRGSEGGQPQHFGDGTRLSIL.

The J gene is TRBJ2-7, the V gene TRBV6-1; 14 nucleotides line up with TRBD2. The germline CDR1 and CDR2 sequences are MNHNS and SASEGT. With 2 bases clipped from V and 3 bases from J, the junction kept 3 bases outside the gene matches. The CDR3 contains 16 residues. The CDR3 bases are TGTGCCAGCAGTGAACCTGGGACTAGCGGGGGCTACGAGCAGTACTTC. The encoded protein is CASSEPGTSGGYEQYF.

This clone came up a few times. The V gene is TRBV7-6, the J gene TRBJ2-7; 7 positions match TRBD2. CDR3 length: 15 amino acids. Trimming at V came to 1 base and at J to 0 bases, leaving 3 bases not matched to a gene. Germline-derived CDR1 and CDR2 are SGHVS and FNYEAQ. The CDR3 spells CASSLDLAVSYEQYF. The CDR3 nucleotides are TGTGCCAGCAGCTTAGACCTAGCGGTCTCCTACGAGCAGTACTTC.

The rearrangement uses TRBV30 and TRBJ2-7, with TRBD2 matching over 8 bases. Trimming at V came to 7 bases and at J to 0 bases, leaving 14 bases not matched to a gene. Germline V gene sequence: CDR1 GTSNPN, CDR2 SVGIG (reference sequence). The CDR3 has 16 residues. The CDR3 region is CAFSGGGWGSSYEQYF. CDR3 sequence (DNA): TGTGCCTTCTCCGGGGGGGGTTGGGGGAGCTCCTACGAGCAGTACTTC.

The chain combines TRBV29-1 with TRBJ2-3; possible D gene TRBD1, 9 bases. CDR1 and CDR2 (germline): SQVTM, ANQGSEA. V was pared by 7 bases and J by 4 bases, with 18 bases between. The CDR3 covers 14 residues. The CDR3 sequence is CSAGGGQGADTQYF. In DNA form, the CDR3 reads TGCAGCGCCGGGGGGGGACAGGGAGCAGATACGCAGTATTTT.

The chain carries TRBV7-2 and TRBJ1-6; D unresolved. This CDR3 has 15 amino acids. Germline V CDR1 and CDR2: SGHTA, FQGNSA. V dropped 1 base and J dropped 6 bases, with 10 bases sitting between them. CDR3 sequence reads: CASSLEHAVNSPLHF. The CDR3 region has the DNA TGTGCCAGCAGCTTAGAACACGCAGTTAATTCACCCCTCCACTTT. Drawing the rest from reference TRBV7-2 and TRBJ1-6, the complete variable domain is GAGVSQSPSNKVTEKGKDVELRCDPISGHTALYWYRQSLGQGLEFLIYFQGNSAPDKSGLPSDRFSAERTGGSVSTLTIQRTQQEDSAVYLCASSLEHAVNSPLHFGNGTRLTVT.

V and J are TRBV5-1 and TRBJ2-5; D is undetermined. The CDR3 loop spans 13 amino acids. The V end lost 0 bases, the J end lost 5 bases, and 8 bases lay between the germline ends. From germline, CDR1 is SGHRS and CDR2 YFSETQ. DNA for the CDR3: TGCGCCAGCAGCTTGGCCAGGAAGGAGACCCAGTACTTC. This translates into CASSLARKETQYF. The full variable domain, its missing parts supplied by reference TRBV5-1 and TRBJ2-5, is KAGVTQTPRYLIKTRGQQVTLSCSPISGHRSVSWYQQTPGQGLQFLFEYFSETQRNKGNFPGRFSGRQFSNSRSEMNVSTLELGDSALYLCASSLARKETQYFGPGTRLLVL.

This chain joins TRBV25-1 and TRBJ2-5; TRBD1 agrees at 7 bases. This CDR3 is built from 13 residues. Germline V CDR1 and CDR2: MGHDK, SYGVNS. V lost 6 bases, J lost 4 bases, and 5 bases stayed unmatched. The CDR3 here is CASRAGGRETQYF. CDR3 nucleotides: TGTGCCAGCAGGGCAGGGGGTCGAGAGACCCAGTACTTC.

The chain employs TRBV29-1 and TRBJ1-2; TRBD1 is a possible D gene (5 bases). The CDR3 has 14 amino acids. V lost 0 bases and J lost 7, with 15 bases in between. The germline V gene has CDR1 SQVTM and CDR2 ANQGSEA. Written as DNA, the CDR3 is TGCAGCGTTGAAGATCTAGGGACTACTGGTGGCTACACCTTC. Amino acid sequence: CSVEDLGTTGGYTF. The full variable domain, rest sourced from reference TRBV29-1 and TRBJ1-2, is SAVISQKPSRDICQRGTSLTIQCQVDSQVTMMFWYRQQPGQSLTLIATANQGSEATYESGFVIDKFPISRPNLTFSTLTVSNMSPEDSSIYLCSVEDLGTTGGYTFGSGTRLTVV.

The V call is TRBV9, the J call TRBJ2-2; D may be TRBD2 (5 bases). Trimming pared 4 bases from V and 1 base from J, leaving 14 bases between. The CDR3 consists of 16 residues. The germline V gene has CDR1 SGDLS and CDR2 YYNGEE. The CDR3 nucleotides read TGTGCCAGCAGCCCCACTGTGGGGAGGAACACCGGGGAGCTGTTTTTT. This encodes CASSPTVGRNTGELFF.

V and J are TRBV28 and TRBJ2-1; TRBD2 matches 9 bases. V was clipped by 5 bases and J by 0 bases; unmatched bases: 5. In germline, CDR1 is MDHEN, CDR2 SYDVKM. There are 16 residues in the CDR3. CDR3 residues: CASSASLAGSYNEQFF. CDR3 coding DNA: TGTGCCAGCAGTGCTTCACTAGCGGGCTCCTACAATGAGCAGTTCTTC.

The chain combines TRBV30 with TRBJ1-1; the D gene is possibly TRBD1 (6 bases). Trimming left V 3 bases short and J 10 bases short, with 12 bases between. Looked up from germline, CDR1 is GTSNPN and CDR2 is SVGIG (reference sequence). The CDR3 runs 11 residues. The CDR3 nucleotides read TGTGCCTGGAGGGGGGCCTGGGGAGCTTTCTTT. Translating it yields CAWRGAWGAFF. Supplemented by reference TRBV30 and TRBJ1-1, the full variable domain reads SQTIHQWPATLVQPVGSPLSLECTVEGTSNPNLYWYRQAAGRGLQLLFYSVGIGQISSEVPQNLSASRPQDRQFILSSKKLLLSDSGFYLCAWRGAWGAFFGQGTRLTVV.

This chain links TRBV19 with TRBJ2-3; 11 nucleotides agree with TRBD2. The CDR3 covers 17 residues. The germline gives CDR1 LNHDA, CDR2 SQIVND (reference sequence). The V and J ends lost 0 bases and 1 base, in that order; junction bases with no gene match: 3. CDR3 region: CASSIDRGLAGTDTQYF. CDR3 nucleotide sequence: TGTGCCAGTAGTATAGATCGGGGACTAGCGGGCACAGATACGCAGTATTTT.

CDR3 bases: TGCGCCAGCAGCGGGGGACAGGCCAGCTCCTACGAGCAGTACTTC. It translates to CASSGGQASSYEQYF. This rearrangement joins TRBV5-1 to TRBJ2-7; 8 bases align to TRBD1. The CDR3 contains 15 residues. The V gene's germline CDR1 is SGHRS and CDR2 YFSETQ. V lost 4 bases to trimming and J lost 0 bases; unmatched junction nucleotides: 6.

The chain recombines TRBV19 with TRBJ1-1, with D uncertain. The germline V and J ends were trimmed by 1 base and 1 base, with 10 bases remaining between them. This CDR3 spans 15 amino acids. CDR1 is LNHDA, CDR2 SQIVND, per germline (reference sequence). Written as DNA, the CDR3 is TGTGCCAGTAGTATAGGAGCACTTCGGAACACTGAAGCTTTCTTT. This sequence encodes CASSIGALRNTEAFF. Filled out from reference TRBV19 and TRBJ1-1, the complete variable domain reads DGGITQSPKYLFRKEGQNVTLSCEQNLNHDAMYWYRQDPGQGLRLIYYSQIVNDFQKGDIAEGYSVSREKKESFPLTVTSAQKNPTAFYLCASSIGALRNTEAFFGQGTRLTVV.

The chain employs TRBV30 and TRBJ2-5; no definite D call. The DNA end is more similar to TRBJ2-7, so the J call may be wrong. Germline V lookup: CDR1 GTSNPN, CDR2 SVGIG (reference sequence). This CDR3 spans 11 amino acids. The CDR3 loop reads CAWTRGYEQYF. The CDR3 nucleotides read TGTGCCTGGACCCGAGGATACGAGCAGTACTTC.

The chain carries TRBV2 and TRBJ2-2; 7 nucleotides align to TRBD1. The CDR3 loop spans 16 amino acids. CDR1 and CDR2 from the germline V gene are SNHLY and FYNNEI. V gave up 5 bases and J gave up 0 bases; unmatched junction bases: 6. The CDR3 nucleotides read TGTGCCAGCAGTTTGACGGGACAGTCGAACACCGGGGAGCTGTTTTTT. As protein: CASSLTGQSNTGELFF.

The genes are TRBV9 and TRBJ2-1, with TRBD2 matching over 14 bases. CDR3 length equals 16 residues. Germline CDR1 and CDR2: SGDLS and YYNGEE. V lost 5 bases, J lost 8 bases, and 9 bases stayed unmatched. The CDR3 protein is CASSATGLAGADEQFF. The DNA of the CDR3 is TGTGCCAGCAGTGCCACGGGACTAGCGGGGGCGGATGAGCAGTTCTTC.